These 13 T cell receptor beta chains originate from one sample sequenced in a study of control samples from healthy donors and cancer patients. TCRdb's table, derived via immunoSEQ multiplex PCR, lists solely in-frame clones and lacks some. The profile shows some 170,000 clones, less than 95% of them singletons. Sequencing input: PBMCs. The receptors were gathered from a man in his sixties with colorectal cancer.

The chain employs TRBV29-1 and TRBJ1-1, with 10 bases fitting TRBD1. V shed 6 bases and J 3 bases; nucleotides not matched to a gene: 10. The length of the CDR3 is 15 residues. Looked up from germline, CDR1 is SQVTM and CDR2 is ANQGSEA. CDR3 region: CSVAVPGQGYTEAFF. As DNA, the CDR3 is TGCAGCGTAGCAGTACCGGGACAGGGGTACACTGAAGCTTTCTTT.

This clone is a singleton in its sample. The gene calls are TRBV9 and TRBJ1-1, with D perhaps TRBD1 (5 bases). The CDR3 loop spans 14 amino acids. Trimming took 4 bases from V and 3 from J, leaving 13 bases between them. Germline V lookup: CDR1 SGDLS, CDR2 YYNGEE. CDR3 amino acids: CASSPRMGDTEAFF. The CDR3 nucleotides read TGTGCCAGCAGCCCGAGAATGGGGGACACTGAAGCTTTCTTT.

The DNA for the CDR3 is TGCGCCAGCAGCCCCGACCGGGACCCCATGGGGTACGAGCAGTACTTC. Encoded protein: CASSPDRDPMGYEQYF. This chain links TRBV5-1 with TRBJ2-7, with D tentatively TRBD1 or TRBD2 (5 bases each). This CDR3 has 16 residues. Germline CDR1 reads SGHRS; CDR2 reads YFSETQ. The V end was cut by 4 bases, the J end by 4 bases, with 21 bases between.

Turning to this clone: Additional DNA sequences in this sample encode the identical CDR3. V usage is TRBV7-2 and J usage is TRBJ1-3; 7 nucleotides agree with TRBD1. V trimming: 5 bases; J trimming: 3 bases; junction bases outside the gene matches: 7. The germline CDR1 and CDR2 sequences are SGHTA and FQGNSA. This CDR3 region has 15 residues. DNA of the CDR3: TGTGCCAGCAGCCTTGACAGGGCTAGTGGAAACACCATATATTTT. This gives the protein CASSLDRASGNTIYF.

The chain recombines TRBV5-6 with TRBJ2-7; 9 bases map to TRBD1. V was pared by 6 bases and J by 4 bases, with 8 bases of the junction left unmatched. The germline gives CDR1 SGHDT, CDR2 YYEEEE. The CDR3 runs 14 residues. The CDR3 sequence is CASMGTGTQYEQYF. The DNA of the CDR3 is TGTGCCAGCATGGGGACAGGGACTCAGTACGAGCAGTACTTC.

The CDR3 is CASSVEGGGFRDQQFF. As DNA, the CDR3 is TGTGCCAGCAGCGTAGAGGGGGGCGGTTTTCGGGATCAGCAGTTCTTC. The genes are TRBV9 and TRBJ2-1, with D possibly called TRBD1 or TRBD2 (6 bases each). The V end was cut by 0 bases, the J end by 11 bases, with 21 bases between. CDR3 length: 16 amino acids. The germline gives CDR1 SGDLS, CDR2 YYNGEE.

In this sample, this clone turned up once. The J gene is TRBJ2-7, the V gene TRBV6-2 or TRBV6-3; D possibly uses TRBD1 or TRBD2 (5 bases each). This CDR3 has 12 amino acids. The V and J ends lost 4 bases and 8 bases respectively, with 12 bases between them. The germline gives CDR1 MNHEY, CDR2 SVGEGT. The CDR3 loop is CASSWSSGQQYF. In DNA, the CDR3 is TGTGCCAGCAGTTGGTCCTCGGGGCAGCAGTACTTC.

V gene TRBV11-2 combines with J gene TRBJ2-5, with TRBD1 as a possible D gene (6 bases). Germline CDR1 SGHAT, CDR2 FQNNGV. V lost 5 bases, J lost 5 bases, and 6 bases lay in between. The CDR3 extends over 11 amino acids. This chain's CDR3 is CASSQGETQYF. As DNA, the CDR3 is TGTGCCAGCAGCCAGGGGGAGACCCAGTACTTC.

CDR3 sequence: CATSREDLAGDYNEQFF. The CDR3 bases are TGTGCCACCAGCAGGGAAGACCTAGCGGGGGACTACAATGAGCAGTTCTTC. This chain connects TRBV15 to TRBJ2-1, with TRBD2 identical over 10 bases. CDR1 and CDR2 (germline): LNHNV, YYDKDF (reference sequence). The J segment lost 3 bases and the V segment lost 3 bases, leaving 8 bases of the junction unmatched. The CDR3 contains 17 residues. The entire variable domain, with the rest obtained from reference TRBV15 and TRBJ2-1, is as follows: DAMVIQNPRYQVTQFGKPVTLSCSQTLNHNVMYWYQQKSSQAPKLLFHYYDKDFNNEADTPDNFQSRRPNTSFCFLDIRSPGLGDTAMYLCATSREDLAGDYNEQFFGPGTRLTVL.

The rearrangement joins TRBV25-1 to TRBJ1-2; D gene unclear. CDR3 size: 16 residues. V lost 2 bases and J 4 bases, leaving 17 bases between the germline ends. Germline V gene lookup returns CDR1 MGHDK and CDR2 SYGVNS. The CDR3 region has the DNA TGTGCCAGCAGTGAACCCGCCGGGGAGGGCGGCTATGGCTACACCTTC. Its protein product is CASSEPAGEGGYGYTF.

The chain links TRBV19 to TRBJ1-5; D uncertain. Trimming removed 3 bases from V and 2 bases from J, with 17 bases in between. From germline, CDR1 is LNHDA and CDR2 SQIVND (reference sequence). This CDR3 is 17 amino acids long. CDR3 nucleotides: TGTGCCAGTAGTATTCCTCGTAAACAATCGGGCAATCAGCCCCAGCATTTT. Amino acid sequence: CASSIPRKQSGNQPQHF.

The chain joins TRBV19 to TRBJ2-5; tentatively, D is TRBD1 or TRBD2 (6 bases each). V was pared by 10 bases and J by 5 bases, with 23 bases between. Germline V gene lookup returns CDR1 LNHDA and CDR2 SQIVND (reference sequence). CDR3 length: 15 residues. DNA of the CDR3: TGTGCCACCTCTACGGGGGCGGGGCTAGGGGAGACCCAGTACTTC. This gives the protein CATSTGAGLGETQYF.

V usage is TRBV3-1 (or the pseudogene TRBV3-2) and J usage is TRBJ2-1, with TRBD2 matching 11 bases. The ends lost 0 bases at V and 6 bases at J; junction bases unmatched: 4. In germline, CDR1 is LGHDT, CDR2 YNNKEL (reference sequence). This CDR3 has 16 amino acids. This chain's CDR3 is CASSQDLTSGANEQFF. CDR3 bases: TGTGCCAGCAGCCAAGATCTGACTAGCGGGGCCAATGAGCAGTTCTTC.